Listed here are 25 T cell receptor beta chains from one sample, sequenced in a study of shared clonotypes between healthy human individuals. Repertoires were generated with immunoSEQ multiplex PCR, while TCRdb's copy carries only in-frame clones and drops some. The table lists 950,000 to 1,100,000 clones, around three quarters of them singletons. Sequencing was performed on memory CD4+ T cells from PBMCs. Subset of the sample: CD45RA-negative fraction. The receptors stem from a young man in good health. Some clones in this sample may be carry-over from other donors' samples.

The chain joins TRBV5-1 to TRBJ2-1, with 11 bases matching TRBD2. Germline-derived CDR1 and CDR2 are SGHRS and YFSETQ. The CDR3 consists of 16 residues. V shed 2 bases and J 6 bases; nucleotides not matched to a gene: 7. In DNA form, the CDR3 reads TGCGCCAGCAGCTTTCTAGCGGGAGGAGATTCCAATGAGCAGTTCTTC. Amino acid sequence: CASSFLAGGDSNEQFF.

This sequence joins TRBV28 and TRBJ2-3, with 12 bases lining up with TRBD1. This CDR3 region has 18 residues. Per germline, CDR1 MDHEN and CDR2 SYDVKM. Trimming removed 6 bases from V and 1 base from J; junction bases left unmatched: 11. CDR3 protein: CASSQGDRGPGGTDTQYF. DNA for the CDR3: TGTGCCAGCAGCCAAGGGGACAGGGGGCCGGGAGGCACAGATACGCAGTATTTT.

J is TRBJ2-3 and V is TRBV7-2; no clear D. CDR1 and CDR2 (germline): SGHTA, FQGNSA. Trimming pared 1 base from V and 5 bases from J, leaving 7 bases between. The CDR3 has 13 residues. The DNA of the CDR3 is TGTGCCAGCAGCTTAGTTGACCTAGATACGCAGTATTTT. Encoded protein: CASSLVDLDTQYF.

The chain links TRBV7-7 to TRBJ1-5; D remains ambiguous. V was pared by 5 bases and J by 7 bases, with 9 bases between. The CDR3 runs to 12 residues. Germline CDR1 SSHAT, CDR2 FNYEAQ (reference sequence). The CDR3 protein is CASSPPGQPQHF. The DNA for the CDR3 is TGTGCCAGCAGCCCACCCGGGCAGCCCCAGCATTTT.

The V call is TRBV7-3, the J call TRBJ2-5; D is tentatively TRBD1 or TRBD2 (5 bases each). The V end lost 2 bases, the J end lost 5 bases, and 12 bases lay between the germline ends. Germline-derived CDR1 and CDR2 are SGHTA and FQGTGA. This CDR3 contains 14 residues. The CDR3 DNA is TGTGCCAGCAGCTTAGGTGGGGGAGTGGAGACCCAGTACTTC. Translated: CASSLGGGVETQYF.

This chain connects TRBV5-1 to TRBJ2-2; possibly TRBD2 for D (6 bases). The CDR3 has 15 residues. V dropped 4 bases and J dropped 4 bases, with 14 bases sitting between them. Looked up from germline, CDR1 is SGHRS and CDR2 is YFSETQ. The CDR3 DNA reads as TGCGCCAGCAGCCGCAACGTCGGGGGCACCGGGGAGCTGTTTTTT. Protein: CASSRNVGGTGELFF.

This clone came up many times. This chain links TRBV28 with TRBJ2-2; no definite D call. CDR1 is MDHEN, CDR2 SYDVKM, per germline. Trimming stripped 5 bases from V and 4 bases from J, with 11 bases between. The CDR3 consists of 14 residues. The DNA for the CDR3 is TGTGCCAGCAGTGCACACGAGATCACCGGGGAGCTGTTTTTT. The encoded protein is CASSAHEITGELFF.

The V gene is TRBV7-9, the J gene TRBJ2-2; D is possibly TRBD2 (6 bases). The V end was cut by 5 bases, the J end by 4 bases, with 11 bases between. This CDR3 comprises 14 residues. CDR1 is SEHNR and CDR2 is FQNEAQ in the germline V gene (reference sequence). This chain's CDR3 is CASSISGATGELFF. CDR3 in DNA: TGTGCCAGCAGCATTAGCGGAGCCACCGGGGAGCTGTTTTTT.

The rearrangement uses TRBV10-3 and TRBJ1-2; D is uncertain. This CDR3 has 12 amino acids. V shed 0 bases and J shed 6 bases, with 5 bases lying between them. Germline-derived CDR1 and CDR2 are ENHRY and SYGVKD. CDR3 DNA sequence: TGTGCCATCAGTGAGTCAGGGAATGGCTACACCTTC. Translated: CAISESGNGYTF.

The chain links TRBV7-9 to TRBJ2-2; 7 positions agree with TRBD2. The germline V gene encodes CDR1 SEHNR and CDR2 FQNEAQ (reference sequence). This CDR3 contains 16 residues. The V and J ends lost 5 bases and 2 bases, in that order; junction bases with no gene match: 8. CDR3 nucleotide sequence: TGTGCCAGCAGCACCCCTAGCGGAGCTAACACCGGGGAGCTGTTTTTT. Encoded protein: CASSTPSGANTGELFF.

The chain carries TRBV7-9 and TRBJ2-3, with D perhaps TRBD1 (6 bases). Germline V gene data show CDR1 as SEHNR and CDR2 as FQNEAQ (reference sequence). Deletions cut 5 bases from V and 2 bases from J, with 14 bases between. The CDR3 extends over 15 amino acids. In nucleotides, the CDR3 is TGTGCCAGCAGCCATATGAGGACAGACACAGATACGCAGTATTTT. It translates to CASSHMRTDTDTQYF.

The chain combines TRBV5-6 with TRBJ2-2, with TRBD2 matching over 8 bases. J was trimmed by 1 base and V by 1 base; bases with no gene match: 0. Germline CDR1 and CDR2: SGHDT and YYEEEE. This CDR3 contains 15 residues. CDR3 amino acids: CASSLTSGNTGELFF. CDR3 bases: TGTGCCAGCAGCTTGACTAGCGGGAACACCGGGGAGCTGTTTTTT. Full variable domain (remainder filled in from reference TRBV5-6 and TRBJ2-2): DAGVTQSPTHLIKTRGQQVTLRCSPKSGHDTVSWYQQALGQGPQFIFQYYEEEERQRGNFPDRFSGHQFPNYSSELNVNALLLGDSALYLCASSLTSGNTGELFFGEGSRLTVL.

The rearrangement links TRBV28 to TRBJ1-2, with D possibly being TRBD1 (5 bases). Trimming cost V 5 bases and J 6 bases, with 16 bases left between them. Germline V gives CDR1 MDHEN, CDR2 SYDVKM. The CDR3 extends over 14 amino acids. The chain's CDR3 is CASSTLLQGDGYTF. CDR3 DNA sequence: TGTGCCAGCAGTACCCTTCTCCAAGGGGATGGCTACACCTTC.

This chain joins TRBV6-1 and TRBJ1-2; D not resolved. Trimming took 6 bases from V and 8 from J, leaving 13 bases between them. The CDR3 is made up of 12 amino acids. Germline V gives CDR1 MNHNS, CDR2 SASEGT. For the CDR3, the DNA is TGTGCCAGCAGAGAAAGTCCTCAGGGCTACACCTTC. Amino acids: CASRESPQGYTF.

The chain links TRBV11-2 to TRBJ2-3, with TRBD2 identical over 10 bases. V dropped 1 base and J dropped 1; count of bases not matched to a gene: 5. The CDR3 length is 17 residues. Germline CDR1 SGHAT, CDR2 FQNNGV. The CDR3, as DNA: TGTGCCAGCAGCTTAGGTTTACTAGCGGGACGCACAGATACGCAGTATTTT. Its protein is CASSLGLLAGRTDTQYF.

This chain connects TRBV18 to TRBJ1-3, with D possibly TRBD1 on 6 matching bases. V was trimmed by 3 bases and J by 9 bases, leaving 18 bases between them. Germline V gene sequence: CDR1 KGHSH, CDR2 LQKENI. This CDR3 has 15 amino acids. This CDR3 is CASSPTTGVYSTIYF. The CDR3 DNA sequence: TGTGCCAGCTCACCGACGACAGGCGTTTATAGCACCATATATTTT.

This clone occurred once. The chain employs TRBV4-1 and TRBJ2-7, with a weak D call TRBD2 (5 bases). Trimming removed 4 bases at V and 0 bases at J, with 19 bases between. Germline V gives CDR1 MGHRA, CDR2 YSYEKL. This CDR3 spans 17 amino acids. CDR3 protein: CASSPGSARSLSYEQYF. CDR3 sequence (DNA): TGCGCCAGCAGCCCAGGTAGCGCCAGGAGCCTCTCCTACGAGCAGTACTTC.

The chain uses TRBV29-1 and TRBJ2-7; 12 bases are a match to TRBD2. The junction had 7 bases not matched to a gene; V was cut back by 6 bases and J by 4 bases. Germline values: CDR1 SQVTM, CDR2 ANQGSEA. The CDR3 sequence is 14 residues long. CDR3 sequence: CSVTLAGGLYEQYF. CDR3 DNA: TGCAGCGTGACGCTAGCGGGAGGGCTATACGAGCAGTACTTC.

The V call is TRBV11-3, the J call TRBJ2-2; TRBD2 matches at 13 bases. Losses at the gene ends were 5 bases for V and 7 bases for J; bases not matched to a gene: 13. The length of the CDR3 is 18 residues. Germline CDR1 reads SGHNT; CDR2 reads YENEEA. CDR3 DNA sequence: TGTGCCAGCAGCCCGACCCCCGGGACTAGCGGGAAAGGCGGGGAGCTGTTTTTT. As protein: CASSPTPGTSGKGGELFF. The variable domain in full, completed from reference TRBV11-3 and TRBJ2-2, reads EAGVVQSPRYKIIEKKQPVAFWCNPISGHNTLYWYLQNLGQGPELLIRYENEEAVDDSQLPKDRFSAERLKGVDSTLKIQPAELGDSAVYLCASSPTPGTSGKGGELFFGEGSRLTVL.

As concerns this clone: Other DNA sequences in the sample encode the same CDR3. The chain has TRBV7-9 and TRBJ1-3, with D uncertain. Trimming removed 8 bases from V and 0 bases from J, with 5 bases in between. The germline CDR1 and CDR2 sequences are SEHNR and FQNEAQ (reference sequence). The CDR3 covers 12 residues. As DNA, the CDR3 is TGTGCCAGCTCTCTCTCTGGAAACACCATATATTTT. It yields the protein CASSLSGNTIYF. Using reference TRBV7-9 and TRBJ1-3 for the parts outside the CDR3, the full variable domain is DTGVSQNPRHKITKRGQNVTFRCDPISEHNRLYWYRQTLGQGPEFLTYFQNEAQLEKSRLLSDRFSAERPKGSFSTLEIQRTEQGDSAMYLCASSLSGNTIYFGEGSWLTVV.

V usage is TRBV6-6 and J usage is TRBJ1-2; D remains ambiguous. The CDR3 runs to 13 residues. Trimming left V 5 bases short and J 3 bases short, with 10 bases between. The germline CDR1 and CDR2 sequences are MNHNY and SVGAGI (reference sequence). CDR3 bases: TGTGCCAGCAGTCCCTGGACGGACTATGGCTACACCTTC. Its protein is CASSPWTDYGYTF.

The CDR3 DNA reads as TGTGCCAGCAGCTTACGAGACTACGAGCAGTACTTC. This sequence encodes CASSLRDYEQYF. The chain joins TRBV5-6 to TRBJ2-7; D not resolved. Trimming stripped 2 bases from V and 3 bases from J, with 6 bases between. Looked up from germline, CDR1 is SGHDT and CDR2 is YYEEEE. CDR3 length equals 12 residues.

The chain couples TRBV6-6 to TRBJ2-7; no definite D call. Trimming took off 0 bases at V and 4 bases at J, with 10 bases between the two ends. This CDR3 is 14 amino acids long. The V gene's germline CDR1 is MNHNY and CDR2 SVGAGI (reference sequence). CDR3 loop: CASSYSRQLYEQYF. CDR3 sequence (DNA): TGTGCCAGCAGTTACTCGCGGCAGTTATACGAGCAGTACTTC.

Ten or more counts support this clone. The chain joins TRBV10-3 to TRBJ2-3; D is undetermined. Trimming cost V 4 bases and J 2 bases, with 13 bases left between them. The CDR3 is 15 amino acids. CDR1 ENHRY and CDR2 SYGVKD come from the germline V gene. The CDR3 protein is CAISGEEADTDTQYF. The CDR3 DNA is TGTGCCATCAGTGGGGAAGAGGCGGACACAGATACGCAGTATTTT.

The sample holds many counts of this clone. The chain links TRBV19 to TRBJ1-2, with unresolved D. Germline V CDR1 and CDR2: LNHDA, SQIVND (reference sequence). The CDR3 spans 12 residues. Trimming removed 5 bases from V and 6 bases from J, with 10 bases in between. The CDR3 here is CASSYLTDGYTF. The CDR3 DNA reads as TGTGCCAGTAGTTACTTGACGGATGGCTACACCTTC.